This record looks at one T cell receptor (beta chain) sequence and its context. This clone appeared a single time. The antigen it binds to is not known. There are no base qualities to consult, and no much larger clone falls within one base. This sample was taken from a study of cytomegalovirus exposure and HLA in healthy donors (dated 2017 in TCRdb). In the study overall: In an earlier analysis of approximately 500 of the donors, 276 Gb of sequence data and some 120 million unique TCR beta sequences from roughly 180 million T cells were reported. An early release that covered more than 550 HLA-typed donors contained approximately 300 gigabases of sequencing data and 65 million to 100 million unique TCR sequences. The genetic ancestry cluster associated with self-reported Caucasian donors included 65% to 90% of the roughly 400 genotyped donors. The aim of the study was to test whether cataloging public T cell receptors could identify signatures of past pathogen exposure. The study used immunosequencing to profile the T cell repertoires of 600 to 850 subjects and linked those repertoires to cytomegalovirus serostatus. Besides the first cohort of 500 to 700 subjects, a separate validation cohort made up of 120 different subjects was used. To predict cytomegalovirus infection status, the study brought together high-throughput TCR immunosequencing, statistical association of individual TCRs with disease status, and machine learning. A later analysis re-analyzed previously published TCR beta repertoires from roughly 600 donors and added high-resolution HLA genotyping to study TCR occurrence patterns. The later analysis used no new phenotypic data to find candidate immune exposures, relying instead on TCR beta sequences and their occurrence across donors. An earlier analysis of around 580 of the donors used high-throughput TCR beta sequencing to judge whether each TCR beta V gene segment behaved as functional or pseudogenic. Alongside the repertoire data, information on donor age, sex, ethnicity and CMV serostatus was compiled. In a later genetic analysis, genome-wide SNP genotypes for about three fifths of the roughly 670 donors were used, and that subset was treated as a discovery cohort. All discovery cohort repertoires had been generated using a single sequencing platform. Both class I and class II loci were covered by HLA typing, at four-digit resolution. The number of donors typed differed by locus, with about 620-630 for A, B, C, DRB1 and DQB1, more than 500 for DQA1, about 610 for DPA1, and around 430 for DPB1. About 5 DR-DQ haplotypes were handled as single units for association and clustering, since linkage in the cohort was strong. On average, around 240,000 unique TCR beta nucleotide sequences were sequenced per donor among a few hundred genotyped donors of the cohort, with roughly 18% of those sequences being non-productive.

The cohort comprised hundreds of healthy bone marrow donors. All cohort members were sampled while nominally healthy, although unrecorded immune exposures were likely present. The donor was CMV seropositive and belonged to the group of 250 to 300 seropositive cohort members. Every donor gave a peripheral blood sample, and the peripheral blood mononuclear cells from that sample were used for TCR beta sequencing. Genomic DNA extraction from the blood cell samples was performed with the Qiagen DNeasy Blood Extraction Kit. The research as a whole found: According to a later analysis, parvovirus B19, influenza, CMV and Epstein-Barr virus appeared linked to several top co-occurrence clusters. The classifier was reported to diagnose cytomegalovirus status with high specificity and sensitivity in both the original and validation cohorts. A total of 164 TCR beta chains were listed by the study as associated with cytomegalovirus. At a false discovery rate of 0.05, a later analysis linked 15,000 to 20,000 TCR beta sequences to specific HLA alleles. Roughly uniform sequencing depth across donors was assumed in presence/absence analyses, although this assumption may not hold. Because counts were too low, 15 to 20 rarely observed V segments, including chromosome 9 orphons, were excluded from the earlier analysis of roughly 580 of the donors. Compared with equally common non-associated chains, HLA-associated TCR beta chains in a later analysis were more clonally expanded and had lower generation probabilities. The cohort was sequenced for TCR beta chains only, and without alpha or paired-chain data the features that could be detected were limited. A later genetic analysis reported fewer N-insertions in productive TCRs among donors in an Asian-associated ancestry cluster than the roughly 700-donor mean. A group of highly shared sequence variants was considered likely to be a technical artifact of the sequencing pipeline. Correlated functional status among segregating V segments might be attributable to linkage disequilibrium, but an unknown experimental factor could not be ruled out. Three of the identified cytomegalovirus-associated TCR beta chains were confirmed in vitro to be specific for cytomegalovirus antigens. Assigning TCR associations to individual alleles was difficult when HLA alleles, especially DR and DQ, strongly co-occurred. A further reported finding was that TCR beta sequences accurately predicted the HLA-A and HLA-B alleles for most subjects in the first cohort. A later analysis found that TCR association rates varied across HLA loci, with DRB1 alleles showing the most associated TCRs and HLA-C alleles the fewest. A later analysis found that most CMV-associated TCR beta chains appeared HLA-restricted, with HLA associations seemingly driven largely by CMV exposure. Because some donors lacked HLA typing at each locus, the association tests relied only on the typed subset. Most TCR sequences were seen in very few donors, while some public TCRs were found in many individuals. For the cohort, immune exposure information was limited to CMV serostatus. In an earlier analysis of some 550 of the donors, most TCR beta V segments were observed in productive rearrangements about 90% or about 30% of the time, broadly matching IMGT annotations. An association between a missense DCLRE1C variant and V-gene and J-gene trimming of TCR beta chains was found in a later genetic analysis and replicated in an independent cohort. The authors suggested that the approach could potentially be extended to other disease states and immunological phenotypes.

Libraries were built with the immunoSEQ multiplex PCR assay. A mixture of 60 forward primers for TCR Vbeta segments and 13 reverse primers for TCR Jbeta segments was used in the multiplex PCR. A multiplex PCR assay on genomic DNA amplified the CDR3 region of rearranged TCR beta genes. On the Illumina HiSeq System, the amplified TCR beta libraries were sequenced as 87-base-pair reads. Regarding the original processing steps: Across the 600 to 700 repertoires, a later analysis counted 75 million to 90 million unique TCR beta chains, roughly 11 million of which were shared by at least two donors. Raw reads were error-corrected and collapsed into unique sequences with a nearest-neighbor algorithm that merged closely related sequences to remove PCR and sequencing errors. Alignment of CDR3 sequences to IMGT reference sequences was used to assign V, D and J gene segments. For a sequence to be retained, a match of at least six nucleotides was required to both a V gene segment and a J gene segment. A rearrangement was called productive if the CDR3 had no stop codons and remained in frame with V and J, and every other rearrangement was called non-productive. Following IMGT convention, CDR3 was defined as the stretch from the second conserved V-encoded cysteine to the conserved J-encoded phenylalanine. The earlier analysis of about 500 of the donors excluded sequences that lacked an unambiguous match to a single V gene segment. In an earlier analysis of 500 to 750 of the donors, V segments were called functional above 56.7% productive rearrangements and were called segregating when the between-donor standard deviation exceeded 5%. A statistical classification framework was built to diagnose cytomegalovirus status from the catalog of TCR beta chain sequences. V and J gene assignment, in a later analysis, came from comparing TCR nucleotide sequences with IMGT/GENE-DB human TR gene sequences. The TCRdist pipeline was used in a later analysis to assign CDR3 sequences and most-parsimonious VDJ recombination scenarios. In a later analysis, every TCR beta chain was defined by the combination of its CDR3 amino acid sequence and its V-gene family, and reads without a unique V-gene family were dropped. To address suspected cross-contamination and a sequencing artifact, a later analysis removed under 600 highly shared, low-generation-probability nucleotide sequences. In a later analysis, a clonal expansion index for each public chain was calculated from normalized within-repertoire ranks of inferred template counts. Generation probabilities in a later analysis came from a VDJ recombination model fitted to out-of-frame rearrangements, and those results were checked against IGoR. In a later analysis, TCR-TCR, TCR-HLA and TCR-CMV co-occurrence was scored with hypergeometric tests, and a repertoire-size bias correction was applied to TCR pairs. A later analysis estimated false discovery rates by permuting HLA or CMV assignments 20 times. In a later analysis, co-occurring TCRs were grouped with DBSCAN, and TCRdist sequence similarity was added when clustering was performed within HLA-allele-positive subsets. Repertoires with fewer than 30,000 or more than 120,000 public chains were left out of co-occurrence clustering, as were five repertoires with anomalous nucleotide sharing. As stored in TCRdb, this immuneACCESS dataset retains in-frame rearrangements with V and J assigned. A fraction of the clones does not appear; measured against another copy, unresolved V genes explain less than half of the discrepancy, and the remainder lacks a known reason. That table furnishes V, J and clone size, whereas the DNA furnished D and trimming. The sample table contains around 170,000 clones; only one count was recorded for 84% of them. About 2.6% of the sample is taken by the ten largest.

The sample consisted of PBMCs. This sequence originates from a woman aged 45-65 years in good health and CMV-seropositive.

The DNA reads as follows: TGTGCCAGCACCCTGGGCAGGGGGCGCCAAGAGACCCAGTACTTC. Its translation is CASTLGRGRQETQYF. The receptor chain draws on TRBV7-9 and TRBJ2-5; 8 junctional bases match TRBD1. The germline V gene (reference sequence) gives CDR1 as SEHNR and CDR2 as FQNEAQ. From its cysteine to its phenylalanine, the CDR3 spans 15 amino acids. Only the CDR3 DNA is retained, 45 bases long and in frame from the first base. Trimming accounts for 7 bases at V and 1 base at J, while the number of junction bases matched to no gene is 8.